These 26 T cell receptor beta chains were sequenced from one sample in a study of blood T cell repertoires in COVID-19. The protocol was immunoSEQ multiplex PCR, while the TCRdb copy is restricted to in-frame clones and leaves out a portion. The table includes over 110,000 clones, roughly 79% detected once. The sequenced material came from peripheral blood. These receptors were obtained from a human donor in a cohort sampled during active COVID-19.

The chain recombines TRBV7-3 with TRBJ1-1, with TRBD1 matching over 8 bases. The CDR3 is made up of 14 amino acids. V shed 5 bases, J shed 4 bases, and the junction held 6 bases outside the gene matches. Germline assignment: CDR1 SGHTA and CDR2 FQGTGA. The CDR3 sequence is CASSPKTGATEAFF. The DNA of the CDR3 is TGTGCCAGCAGCCCGAAGACAGGGGCCACTGAAGCTTTCTTT. Full variable domain (missing parts from reference TRBV7-3 and TRBJ1-1): GAGVSQTPSNKVTEKGKYVELRCDPISGHTALYWYRQSLGQGPEFLIYFQGTGAADDSGLPNDRFFAVRPEGSVSTLKIQRTERGDSAVYLCASSPKTGATEAFFGQGTRLTVV.

The rearrangement links TRBV25-1 to TRBJ2-5; 7 nucleotides match TRBD2. This CDR3 region has 16 residues. Germline V gene data show CDR1 as MGHDK and CDR2 as SYGVNS. V gave up 4 bases and J gave up 0 bases; unmatched junction bases: 8. CDR3 DNA: TGTGCCAGCAGTGCTTTTAGCGGGTCGTACCAAGAGACCCAGTACTTC. Translation gives CASSAFSGSYQETQYF. The whole variable domain, remainder taken from reference TRBV25-1 and TRBJ2-5, is EADIYQTPRYLVIGTGKKITLECSQTMGHDKMYWYQQDPGMELHLIHYSYGVNSTEKGDLSSESTVSRIRTEHFPLTLESARPSHTSQYLCASSAFSGSYQETQYFGPGTRLLVL.

This chain uses TRBV18 with TRBJ2-7, with 7 positions matching TRBD1. The V gene's germline CDR1 is KGHSH and CDR2 LQKENI. Germline trimming cut 3 bases from V and 2 bases from J; bases unmatched to any gene: 4. CDR3 length: 14 amino acids. The CDR3 nucleotides read TGTGCCAGCTCACCGGGGACAGTAACCTACGAGCAGTACTTC. Its translation: CASSPGTVTYEQYF.

The chain links TRBV27 to TRBJ2-2, with 10 bases fitting TRBD2. The CDR3 extends over 14 amino acids. The junction had 3 bases not matched to a gene; V was cut back by 4 bases and J by 7 bases. From germline, CDR1 is MNHEY and CDR2 SMNVEV (reference sequence). The CDR3 protein is CASSSGLAVGELFF. The CDR3 DNA follows: TGTGCCAGCAGTTCAGGACTAGCGGTCGGGGAGCTGTTTTTT.

This chain joins TRBV5-4 and TRBJ1-4; 8 nucleotides line up with TRBD1. Germline assignment: CDR1 SGHNT and CDR2 YYREEE (reference sequence). The CDR3 consists of 15 residues. V was pared by 5 bases and J by 7 bases, with 10 bases of the junction left unmatched. CDR3 residues: CASREGQGAGEKLFF. The CDR3 DNA is TGTGCCAGCAGGGAAGGCCAGGGGGCTGGTGAAAAACTGTTTTTT.

The CDR3 sequence is CASSLGSGRAHNEQFF. Written as DNA, the CDR3 is TGTGCCAGCAGCTTGGGGAGCGGGAGGGCCCACAATGAGCAGTTCTTC. This chain connects TRBV5-6 to TRBJ2-1; 10 nucleotides match TRBD2. Germline V lookup: CDR1 SGHDT, CDR2 YYEEEE. The V gene end was trimmed by 0 bases and the J gene end by 5 bases; junction bases not matched to a gene: 5. This CDR3 has 16 residues.

The rearrangement uses TRBV5-5 and TRBJ2-7; D might be TRBD1 (5 bases). Deletions cut 2 bases from V and 2 bases from J, with 8 bases between. The length of the CDR3 is 13 residues. CDR1 and CDR2 from the germline V gene are SGHKS and YYEKEE (reference sequence). CDR3 nucleotides: TGTGCCAGCAGCTTTTTAGGGGCCTACGAGCAGTACTTC. Encoded protein: CASSFLGAYEQYF.

The rearrangement uses TRBV18 and TRBJ2-7, with 12 bases matching TRBD2. The length of the CDR3 is 15 residues. Germline CDR1 is KGHSH and CDR2 is LQKENI. Trimming cost V 5 bases and J 2 bases; bases outside gene matches: 4. CDR3 bases: TGTGCCAGCTCAACCTGGACTAGCGGGGCCTACGAGCAGTACTTC. As protein: CASSTWTSGAYEQYF. The whole variable domain, remainder taken from reference TRBV18 and TRBJ2-7, is NAGVMQNPRHLVRRRGQEARLRCSPMKGHSHVYWYRQLPEEGLKFMVYLQKENIIDESGMPKERFSAEFPKEGPSILRIQQVVRGDSAAYFCASSTWTSGAYEQYFGPGTRLTVT.

The V gene is TRBV19, the J gene TRBJ1-2; tentatively, D is TRBD1 (6 bases). The germline V gene encodes CDR1 LNHDA and CDR2 SQIVND (reference sequence). This CDR3 is 17 amino acids long. V was cut by 3 bases and J by 0 bases, with 17 bases left in between. CDR3: CASSMIGTGPSNYGYTF. The CDR3 nucleotides are TGTGCCAGTAGTATGATCGGTACAGGGCCCTCTAACTATGGCTACACCTTC.

The chain combines TRBV18 with TRBJ2-4, with 7 bases identical to TRBD1. The V segment lost 3 bases and the J segment 9 bases; nucleotides outside the gene matches: 8. From germline, CDR1 is KGHSH and CDR2 LQKENI. The CDR3 is 14 amino acids. The CDR3 loop reads CASSPTDREGIQYF. CDR3 in DNA: TGTGCCAGCTCACCGACTGACAGGGAAGGCATTCAGTACTTC.

Here the CDR3 DNA reads TGTGCCAGCAGCTTTACAGGGGGCGAGCAGTACTTC. Translating gives CASSFTGGEQYF. J is TRBJ2-7 and V is TRBV7-9, with TRBD1 matching 8 bases. From germline, CDR1 is SEHNR and CDR2 FQNEAQ (reference sequence). The CDR3 extends over 12 amino acids. V trimming: 3 bases; J trimming: 6 bases; junction bases outside the gene matches: 1. Looking up the rest from reference TRBV7-9 and TRBJ2-7 gives the full variable domain: DTGVSQNPRHKITKRGQNVTFRCDPISEHNRLYWYRQTLGQGPEFLTYFQNEAQLEKSRLLSDRFSAERPKGSFSTLEIQRTEQGDSAMYLCASSFTGGEQYFGPGTRLTVT.

This chain joins TRBV5-4 and TRBJ2-3, with D maybe TRBD2 (6 bases). Germline CDR1 SGHNT, CDR2 YYREEE (reference sequence). Trimming cost V 0 bases and J 5 bases, with 7 bases left between them. The CDR3 runs to 13 residues. The CDR3 is CASSLEGGDTQYF. The CDR3, as DNA: TGTGCCAGCAGCTTGGAGGGAGGAGATACGCAGTATTTT.

The chain recombines TRBV6-5 with TRBJ1-1; D ambiguous. V lost 6 bases and J lost 3, with 11 bases in between. Looked up from germline, CDR1 is MNHEY and CDR2 is SVGAGI. The CDR3 runs 13 residues. The CDR3: CASSPDDYTEAFF. The CDR3 DNA reads TGTGCCAGCAGCCCAGACGACTACACTGAAGCTTTCTTT.

The V call is TRBV7-2, the J call TRBJ1-5, with 8 bases identical to TRBD1. This CDR3 spans 17 amino acids. From germline, CDR1 is SGHTA and CDR2 FQGNSA. Losses at the gene ends were 1 base for V and 0 bases for J; bases not matched to a gene: 5. The CDR3 is CASSLEKGQASNQPQHF. CDR3 DNA: TGTGCCAGCAGCTTAGAGAAGGGACAGGCTAGCAATCAGCCCCAGCATTTT.

This clone was recorded once. The V call is TRBV5-5, the J call TRBJ2-7; tentative D call: TRBD2 (6 bases). V gave up 5 bases and J gave up 0 bases, with 18 bases separating them. CDR3 size: 16 residues. Germline V gives CDR1 SGHKS, CDR2 YYEKEE (reference sequence). CDR3 sequence: CASSPDAGRDSYEQYF. The CDR3 nucleotides read TGTGCCAGCAGTCCAGACGCGGGACGGGACTCCTACGAGCAGTACTTC.

The gene calls are TRBV11-2 and TRBJ2-7; 9 bases line up with TRBD2. With V trimmed by 1 base and J by 7 bases, 5 bases remained unmatched. The CDR3 spans 14 residues. CDR1 and CDR2 (germline): SGHAT, FQNNGV. The CDR3 is CASSLVRGRGEQYF. The CDR3 nucleotides are TGTGCCAGCAGCTTAGTTCGCGGGAGGGGTGAGCAGTACTTC. The full variable domain, with the rest looked up from reference TRBV11-2 and TRBJ2-7, is EAGVAQSPRYKIIEKRQSVAFWCNPISGHATLYWYQQILGQGPKLLIQFQNNGVVDDSQLPKDRFSAERLKGVDSTLKIQPAKLEDSAVYLCASSLVRGRGEQYFGPGTRLTVT.

This chain links TRBV5-6 with TRBJ1-1; 11 bases line up with TRBD1. The germline V gene has CDR1 SGHDT and CDR2 YYEEEE. This CDR3 has 14 amino acids. V was pared by 4 bases and J by 4 bases, with 3 bases of the junction left unmatched. The CDR3 region has the DNA TGTGCCAGCAGCGGGGACAGGGGGGCCACTGAAGCTTTCTTT. It codes for CASSGDRGATEAFF.

The rearrangement uses TRBV7-9 and TRBJ1-2; TRBD1 agrees at 11 bases. CDR1 is SEHNR, CDR2 FQNEAQ, per germline (reference sequence). The CDR3 consists of 13 residues. V lost 5 bases, J lost 12 bases, and 8 bases stayed unmatched. As DNA, the CDR3 is TGTGCCAGCAGCGCCCGGGACAGGGGGATTGACACCTTC. Its protein product is CASSARDRGIDTF.

The genes are TRBV23-1 and TRBJ2-1, with a possible D match to TRBD1 (6 bases). TRBV23-1 is treated as an ORF (open reading frame) with a function not yet certain. Trimming pared 7 bases from V and 0 bases from J, leaving 16 bases between. The CDR3 is 16 amino acids. CDR3 nucleotide sequence: TGCGCCAGCATTGCTCGACAGGCCGACTCCTACAATGAGCAGTTCTTC. This encodes CASIARQADSYNEQFF.

There are many counts of this clone. This chain uses TRBV19 with TRBJ1-5, with D perhaps matching TRBD1 (6 bases). The V gene's germline CDR1 is LNHDA and CDR2 SQIVND (reference sequence). This CDR3 contains 13 residues. Trimming removed 5 bases from V and 6 bases from J, with 11 bases in between. CDR3 loop: CASSQQGFQPQHF. The DNA for the CDR3 is TGTGCCAGTAGTCAACAGGGATTTCAGCCCCAGCATTTT.

V and J are TRBV18 and TRBJ2-3, with 11 bases matching TRBD2. Germline V gives CDR1 KGHSH, CDR2 LQKENI. V shed 0 bases and J 0 bases; nucleotides not matched to a gene: 2. The CDR3 spans 17 residues. CDR3 loop: CASSPPGTSGSTDTQYF. DNA of the CDR3: TGTGCCAGCTCACCACCGGGGACTAGCGGTAGCACAGATACGCAGTATTTT.

This clone was picked up one time. The V and J genes are TRBV5-1 and TRBJ1-1; TRBD1 matches at 8 bases. Germline CDR1 is SGHRS and CDR2 is YFSETQ. The length of the CDR3 is 13 residues. V shed 5 bases and J 5 bases; nucleotides not matched to a gene: 5. DNA of the CDR3: TGCGCCAGCAGGGAGCAGGGGGCGACTGAAGCTTTCTTT. Encoded protein: CASREQGATEAFF.

J is TRBJ2-7 and V is TRBV9; possible D gene TRBD1, 5 bases. Germline V gives CDR1 SGDLS, CDR2 YYNGEE. CDR3 size: 14 residues. Trimming left V 5 bases short and J 0 bases short, with 12 bases between. CDR3 coding DNA: TGTGCCAGCAGTCCGTGGGGCCTCTCCTACGAGCAGTACTTC. This gives the protein CASSPWGLSYEQYF.

The V gene is TRBV7-2, the J gene TRBJ1-1; D gene unclear. V was clipped by 1 base and J by 4 bases, with 10 bases between them. The CDR3 extends over 14 amino acids. Per germline, CDR1 SGHTA and CDR2 FQGNSA. The DNA of the CDR3 is TGTGCCAGCAGCTTAGACGCGGGGAGCACTGAAGCTTTCTTT. Protein sequence: CASSLDAGSTEAFF. The complete variable domain, with remaining parts taken from reference TRBV7-2 and TRBJ1-1, reads GAGVSQSPSNKVTEKGKDVELRCDPISGHTALYWYRQSLGQGLEFLIYFQGNSAPDKSGLPSDRFSAERTGGSVSTLTIQRTQQEDSAVYLCASSLDAGSTEAFFGQGTRLTVV.

The chain recombines TRBV5-1 with TRBJ2-7; 7 bases match TRBD1. CDR3 length: 15 amino acids. CDR1 and CDR2 from the germline V gene are SGHRS and YFSETQ. With V trimmed by 1 base and J by 1 base, 5 bases remained unmatched. Written as DNA, the CDR3 is TGCGCCAGCAGCTTGTTGCAGGGGGTGTCCTACGAGCAGTACTTC. This sequence encodes CASSLLQGVSYEQYF.

This chain links TRBV29-1 with TRBJ2-2, with TRBD1 matching over 7 bases. CDR3 length equals 12 residues. With 6 bases clipped from V and 5 bases from J, the junction kept 3 bases outside the gene matches. The germline V gene encodes CDR1 SQVTM and CDR2 ANQGSEA. The CDR3 reads CSVAQGTGELFF. Here the CDR3 DNA reads TGCAGCGTAGCACAGGGGACCGGGGAGCTGTTTTTT.